This TCR beta chain is from a study of shared clonotypes between healthy human individuals. Method: immunoSEQ multiplex PCR; TCRdb's copy keeps in-frame clones and lacks some. The data show 1.5 million to 2.5 million clones, about 95% seen once. This CDR3 spans 12 amino acids. V lost 2 bases to trimming and J lost 5 bases, with 7 bases between them. Looked up from germline, CDR1 is MNHNY and CDR2 is SVGAGI (reference sequence). Naive CD8 cells were CD45RO-negative, positively selected for CCR7, excluding terminally differentiated effector memory CD45RA+ cells. Comment on this clone: The identical CDR3 is also encoded by other nucleotide sequences in the sample.

The clonotype originates from a man aged 18 to 29 in good health. The specimen was naive CD8+ T cells sorted from blood. V and J are TRBV6-6 and TRBJ2-7; maybe TRBD2 (5 bases). The CDR3 DNA sequence: TGTGCCAGCAGTTACGGGAGCCACGAGCAGTACTTC. Residues: CASSYGSHEQYF.